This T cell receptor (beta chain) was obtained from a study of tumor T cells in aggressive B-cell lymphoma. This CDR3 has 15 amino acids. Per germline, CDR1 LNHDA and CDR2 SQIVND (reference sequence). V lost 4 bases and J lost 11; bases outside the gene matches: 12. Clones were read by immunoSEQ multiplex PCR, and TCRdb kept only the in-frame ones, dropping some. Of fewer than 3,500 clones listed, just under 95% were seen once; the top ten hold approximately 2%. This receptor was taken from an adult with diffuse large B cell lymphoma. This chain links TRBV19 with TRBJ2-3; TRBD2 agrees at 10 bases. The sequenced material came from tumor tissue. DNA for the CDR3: TGTGCCAGTAGTAATAAACTAGCGGGGAGTGGTAGGCAGTATTTT. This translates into CASSNKLAGSGRQYF.